This entry lists 2 T cell receptor beta chains sequenced from one sample in a study of OX40 agonist ivuxolimab in advanced cancers. The data were produced by immunoSEQ multiplex PCR, yet TCRdb's version contains in-frame clones alone and is incomplete. The repertoire includes about 53,000 clones, 70% to 85% of them detected once, and about an eighth sits in the top ten. The sample in question was CD4+ or CD8+ T cells sorted from blood, obtained in a trial of the OX40 agonist ivuxolimab. These TCRs come from an adult with an advanced solid tumor such as melanoma, head and neck, liver or kidney cancer.

This chain joins TRBV6-6 and TRBJ1-5, with a possible D match to TRBD1 (5 bases). The CDR3 extends over 14 amino acids. Germline CDR1 is MNHNY and CDR2 is SVGAGI (reference sequence). Trimming removed 4 bases at V and 0 bases at J, with 7 bases between. CDR3 DNA: TGTGCCAGCAGTTGGGACGATAGCAATCAGCCCCAGCATTTT. Translating gives CASSWDDSNQPQHF.

J is TRBJ1-2 and V is TRBV27; D is perhaps TRBD1 (6 bases). Germline values: CDR1 MNHEY, CDR2 SMNVEV (reference sequence). Trimming took off 6 bases at V and 4 bases at J, with 18 bases between the two ends. This CDR3 has 15 amino acids. CDR3 bases: TGTGCCAGCAGGGAGGGGGTCCAGGCTCCCTATGGCTACACCTTC. Translating it yields CASREGVQAPYGYTF.